These 31 T cell receptor beta chains share one sample of origin, sequenced in a study of blood T cell repertoires in COVID-19. Sequencing was performed with immunoSEQ multiplex PCR; in TCRdb, only in-frame clones are kept and a portion is missing. The sample consists of around 60,000 clones, approximately 83% of them appearing once. Sequencing was carried out using peripheral blood. These receptors all come from a woman older than 75 with acute or convalescent COVID-19.

The chain combines TRBV28 with TRBJ2-7; D perhaps matches TRBD1 (7 bases). CDR3 length: 12 amino acids. The germline V and J ends were trimmed by 8 bases and 4 bases, with 12 bases remaining between them. Germline V gene sequence: CDR1 MDHEN, CDR2 SYDVKM. CDR3 residues: CASRGTDYEQYF. The CDR3 nucleotides are TGTGCCAGCCGGGGGACAGATTACGAGCAGTACTTC.

The chain carries TRBV24-1 and TRBJ2-1; TRBD1 agrees at 9 bases. The CDR3 consists of 15 residues. With 0 bases clipped from V and 8 bases from J, the junction kept 4 bases outside the gene matches. CDR1 is KGHDR and CDR2 is SFDVKD in the germline V gene. The CDR3 coding sequence is TGTGCCACCAGTGATTTGGGGACAGGGCTCCATGAGCAGTTCTTC. It translates to CATSDLGTGLHEQFF.

The V gene is TRBV15, the J gene TRBJ2-1; 11 positions agree with TRBD1. Germline lookup yields CDR1 LNHNV and CDR2 YYDKDF (reference sequence). V was clipped by 5 bases and J by 8 bases; unmatched bases: 8. The CDR3 consists of 15 residues. The CDR3, as DNA: TGTGCCACCAGCGGGCGGACAGGGGGCTTGGATGAGCAGTTCTTC. It codes for CATSGRTGGLDEQFF.

V is TRBV15 and J is TRBJ2-7; D is perhaps TRBD1 (6 bases). CDR3 length equals 15 residues. Germline assignment: CDR1 LNHNV and CDR2 YYDKDF (reference sequence). V lost 0 bases to trimming and J lost 0 bases, with 9 bases between them. The CDR3 loop reads CATSREGGSSYEQYF. The CDR3 nucleotides are TGTGCCACCAGCAGAGAAGGGGGAAGCTCCTACGAGCAGTACTTC.

This chain links TRBV6-6 with TRBJ1-1, with 7 bases lining up with TRBD1. Looked up from germline, CDR1 is MNHNY and CDR2 is SVGAGI (reference sequence). The CDR3 runs 14 residues. V shed 2 bases, J shed 1 base, and the junction held 1 base outside the gene matches. The CDR3 region is CASSYTGENTEAFF. CDR3 bases: TGTGCCAGCAGTTACACAGGGGAGAACACTGAAGCTTTCTTT.

This chain links TRBV7-9 with TRBJ1-2; D gene uncertain. The CDR3 has 16 residues. Per the germline V gene, CDR1 is SEHNR and CDR2 is FQNEAQ (reference sequence). Trimming left V 5 bases short and J 4 bases short, with 20 bases between. The CDR3 is CASSRPEGSVLYGYTF. DNA for the CDR3: TGTGCCAGCAGCCGACCAGAGGGCTCGGTACTCTATGGCTACACCTTC.

V usage is TRBV7-9 and J usage is TRBJ1-3, with a tentative D call TRBD1 (6 bases). V was cut by 1 base and J by 2 bases, with 9 bases left in between. CDR1 is SEHNR and CDR2 is FQNEAQ in the germline V gene (reference sequence). The CDR3 spans 15 residues. DNA of the CDR3: TGTGCCAGCAGCTTAGAGGCAGGGGCTGGAAACACCATATATTTT. Encoded protein: CASSLEAGAGNTIYF. The entire variable domain, with the rest obtained from reference TRBV7-9 and TRBJ1-3, is as follows: DTGVSQNPRHKITKRGQNVTFRCDPISEHNRLYWYRQTLGQGPEFLTYFQNEAQLEKSRLLSDRFSAERPKGSFSTLEIQRTEQGDSAMYLCASSLEAGAGNTIYFGEGSWLTVV.

The chain links TRBV18 to TRBJ2-7, with 7 bases matching TRBD1. V shed 2 bases and J 5 bases; nucleotides not matched to a gene: 9. Looked up from germline, CDR1 is KGHSH and CDR2 is LQKENI. The CDR3 extends over 15 amino acids. The CDR3 loop reads CASSPYVQGKDEQYF. CDR3 DNA sequence: TGTGCCAGCTCACCATACGTACAGGGGAAGGACGAGCAGTACTTC. Full variable domain (remainder filled in from reference TRBV18 and TRBJ2-7): NAGVMQNPRHLVRRRGQEARLRCSPMKGHSHVYWYRQLPEEGLKFMVYLQKENIIDESGMPKERFSAEFPKEGPSILRIQQVVRGDSAAYFCASSPYVQGKDEQYFGPGTRLTVT.

The rearrangement uses TRBV5-4 and TRBJ2-7; D remains unclear. Trimming took 0 bases from V and 2 from J, leaving 9 bases between them. The CDR3 extends over 14 amino acids. Germline CDR1 reads SGHNT; CDR2 reads YYREEE (reference sequence). CDR3 sequence reads: CASSLELSAYEQYF. The CDR3 nucleotides are TGTGCCAGCAGCTTGGAGCTGAGCGCCTACGAGCAGTACTTC. The variable domain in full, completed from reference TRBV5-4 and TRBJ2-7, reads ETGVTQSPTHLIKTRGQQVTLRCSSQSGHNTVSWYQQALGQGPQFIFQYYREEENGRGNFPPRFSGLQFPNYSSELNVNALELDDSALYLCASSLELSAYEQYFGPGTRLTVT.

The V and J genes are TRBV6-5 and TRBJ2-7; D possibly corresponds to TRBD2 (5 bases). The V end lost 7 bases, the J end lost 5 bases, and 15 bases lay between the germline ends. Looked up from germline, CDR1 is MNHEY and CDR2 is SVGAGI. The CDR3 totals 13 residues. CDR3 DNA: TGTGCCAGCACTTTAACGGGGAAAGACGAGCAGTACTTC. It codes for CASTLTGKDEQYF.

The rearrangement joins TRBV6-1 to TRBJ2-3, with TRBD2 as a possible D gene (5 bases). This CDR3 is 14 amino acids long. CDR1 is MNHNS, CDR2 SASEGT, per germline. The V gene lost 3 bases and the J gene lost 0 bases, with 7 bases spanning the gap. For the CDR3, the DNA is TGTGCCAGCAGTGACGGCGGGAGCACAGATACGCAGTATTTT. This gives the protein CASSDGGSTDTQYF.

This sequence joins TRBV19 and TRBJ1-4; 9 nucleotides line up with TRBD1. The CDR3 has 14 amino acids. CDR1 is LNHDA and CDR2 is SQIVND in the germline V gene (reference sequence). J lost 8 bases, V lost 4 bases, and 5 bases had no gene match. CDR3: CASSTTGGDEKLFF. CDR3 in DNA: TGTGCCAGTAGTACCACAGGGGGCGACGAAAAACTGTTTTTT.

The chain joins TRBV7-8 to TRBJ1-5, with D tentatively TRBD1 (5 bases). CDR3 length: 15 residues. Trimming removed 5 bases from V and 3 bases from J, with 14 bases in between. The germline V gene has CDR1 SGHVS and CDR2 FQNEAQ. CDR3 in amino acids: CASSTPSGLNQPQHF. In DNA form, the CDR3 reads TGTGCCAGCAGCACCCCCTCAGGGCTCAATCAGCCCCAGCATTTT.

This clone was picked up one time. The chain uses TRBV9 and TRBJ2-1; no clear D gene. CDR1 is SGDLS, CDR2 YYNGEE, per germline. The CDR3 sequence is 16 residues long. V lost 1 base, J lost 0 bases, and 11 bases lay in between. CDR3 sequence: CASSVQVGRSYNEQFF. Here the CDR3 DNA reads TGTGCCAGCAGCGTACAGGTCGGTCGCTCCTACAATGAGCAGTTCTTC.

This clone was seen once. The V call is TRBV4-2, the J call TRBJ2-7; 7 bases agree with TRBD2. Germline-derived CDR1 and CDR2 are LGHNA and YNFKEQ. This CDR3 contains 18 residues. With V trimmed by 0 bases and J by 3 bases, 14 bases remained unmatched. The DNA for the CDR3 is TGTGCCAGCAGCCAAGAAGGAATTCCTAGCGGAAGGGTCTACGAGCAGTACTTC. It is translated as CASSQEGIPSGRVYEQYF.

CDR3 region: CASQSGGGRETQYF. As DNA, the CDR3 is TGCGCCAGCCAGTCAGGGGGAGGTCGAGAGACCCAGTACTTC. The chain combines TRBV5-1 with TRBJ2-5; perhaps TRBD1 as D (7 bases). Germline V lookup: CDR1 SGHRS, CDR2 YFSETQ. Deletions cut 7 bases from V and 4 bases from J, with 17 bases between. The CDR3 length is 14 residues.

This clone was seen a single time. J is TRBJ2-7 and V is TRBV29-1, with 10 positions matching TRBD1. Germline CDR1 SQVTM, CDR2 ANQGSEA. V lost 3 bases and J lost 3; bases outside the gene matches: 8. The CDR3 runs 15 residues. This CDR3 reads CSVDGRDRGIYEQYF. The CDR3 nucleotides read TGCAGCGTTGATGGTCGGGACAGGGGCATCTACGAGCAGTACTTC.

The genes are TRBV5-6 and TRBJ1-1; 8 bases are shared with TRBD1. CDR3 length: 16 residues. Germline loops: CDR1 SGHDT, CDR2 YYEEEE. Trimming took 3 bases from V and 5 from J; bases not matched to a gene: 12. The CDR3 loop is CASSSGTGRLETEAFF. CDR3 nucleotide sequence: TGTGCCAGCAGCTCCGGGACAGGCCGGCTGGAAACTGAAGCTTTCTTT.

The CDR3 nucleotides read TGCAGCGTGGACCCGACGGGGAGACAAGAGACCCAGTACTTC. Amino acid sequence: CSVDPTGRQETQYF. The chain is built from TRBV29-1 and TRBJ2-5; possibly TRBD2 for D (5 bases). Germline V gives CDR1 SQVTM, CDR2 ANQGSEA. Trimming pared 6 bases from V and 2 bases from J, leaving 16 bases between. This CDR3 contains 14 residues.

Of note for this clone: One junction end does not reproduce the germline sequence, and a read error may be involved. The chain carries TRBV20-1 and TRBJ2-5; D is uncertain. There are 10 residues in the CDR3. The germline gives CDR1 DFQATT, CDR2 SNEGSKA (reference sequence). DNA for the CDR3: TGCAGTGCTGGAACGGAGATCCAGTACTTC. It encodes CSAGTEIQYF.

The rearrangement joins TRBV7-9 to TRBJ2-1; 12 bases fit TRBD2. CDR3 length equals 18 residues. V gave up 5 bases and J gave up 7 bases; unmatched junction bases: 15. Germline lookup yields CDR1 SEHNR and CDR2 FQNEAQ (reference sequence). The CDR3 sequence: CASSHRGLLAGGGNEQFF. CDR3 bases: TGTGCCAGCAGCCACAGGGGGTTACTAGCGGGAGGTGGTAATGAGCAGTTCTTC.

The CDR3 DNA reads as TGCGCCAGCAGCCTCCGGTTGACTAGCGGGGGCTACGAGCAGTACTTC. Translated: CASSLRLTSGGYEQYF. The chain employs TRBV4-1 and TRBJ2-7; 12 nucleotides line up with TRBD2. This CDR3 has 16 amino acids. The ends lost 4 bases at V and 3 bases at J; junction bases unmatched: 7. Germline values: CDR1 MGHRA, CDR2 YSYEKL.

V is TRBV24-1 and J is TRBJ2-1; TRBD2 matches at 7 bases. The CDR3 runs to 16 residues. Trimming cost V 3 bases and J 0 bases; bases outside gene matches: 4. From germline, CDR1 is KGHDR and CDR2 SFDVKD. The CDR3 loop is CATSDRGGSSYNEQFF. In DNA, the CDR3 is TGTGCCACCAGTGATAGAGGCGGGAGCTCCTACAATGAGCAGTTCTTC.

This rearrangement joins TRBV24-1 to TRBJ2-5, with 10 bases that match TRBD1. The CDR3 has 14 amino acids. V lost 11 bases, J lost 3 bases, and 8 bases stayed unmatched. CDR1 is KGHDR, CDR2 SFDVKD, per germline. The CDR3 loop reads CAIGTGVIEETQYF. The CDR3 DNA follows: TGTGCCATCGGGACAGGGGTTATCGAAGAGACCCAGTACTTC.

The V gene is TRBV5-1, the J gene TRBJ1-5; TRBD1 might be the D (5 bases). There are 17 residues in the CDR3. V was shortened by 0 bases and J by 4 bases, with 17 bases between the two germline ends. Germline loops: CDR1 SGHRS, CDR2 YFSETQ. The CDR3 here is CASSLGPGRGGNQPQHF. CDR3 nucleotide sequence: TGCGCCAGCAGCTTGGGTCCGGGGAGGGGTGGTAATCAGCCCCAGCATTTT.

This chain uses TRBV6-5 with TRBJ1-6; TRBD1 might be the D (6 bases). Trimming took off 5 bases at V and 9 bases at J, with 14 bases between the two ends. The germline CDR1 and CDR2 sequences are MNHEY and SVGAGI. This CDR3 is 14 amino acids long. The CDR3: CASSTTSRGSPLHF. DNA for the CDR3: TGTGCCAGCAGTACCACTTCCAGGGGTTCACCCCTCCACTTT.

This chain connects TRBV7-6 to TRBJ2-7; possibly TRBD1 for D (5 bases). CDR3 length: 15 amino acids. The germline gives CDR1 SGHVS, CDR2 FNYEAQ. V was cut by 2 bases and J by 0 bases, with 11 bases left in between. The CDR3 DNA reads TGTGCCAGCAGCTTACAGGACCAGGGCTCCTACGAGCAGTACTTC. Translating gives CASSLQDQGSYEQYF. Complete variable domain (other parts from reference TRBV7-6 and TRBJ2-7): GAGVSQSPRYKVTKRGQDVALRCDPISGHVSLYWYRQALGQGPEFLTYFNYEAQQDKSGLPNDRFSAERPEGSISTLTIQRTEQRDSAMYRCASSLQDQGSYEQYFGPGTRLTVT.

The rearrangement joins TRBV18 to TRBJ1-3; D unresolved. With 3 bases removed from V and 2 bases from J, the gap between germline ends came to 11 bases. CDR3 length: 15 amino acids. Germline V lookup: CDR1 KGHSH, CDR2 LQKENI. The CDR3 reads CASSPRPGPGNTIYF. For the CDR3, the DNA is TGTGCCAGCTCACCCCGACCTGGGCCTGGAAACACCATATATTTT.

V gene TRBV5-1 combines with J gene TRBJ1-5, with D possibly being TRBD1 (5 bases). Trimming left V 4 bases short and J 3 bases short, with 11 bases between. Germline V gene data show CDR1 as SGHRS and CDR2 as YFSETQ. There are 14 residues in the CDR3. The CDR3 region is CASSPSGYNQPQHF. The CDR3 nucleotides are TGCGCCAGCAGCCCCTCAGGGTACAATCAGCCCCAGCATTTT. Based on the CDR3 plus reference TRBV5-1 and TRBJ1-5, the full variable domain is KAGVTQTPRYLIKTRGQQVTLSCSPISGHRSVSWYQQTPGQGLQFLFEYFSETQRNKGNFPGRFSGRQFSNSRSEMNVSTLELGDSALYLCASSPSGYNQPQHFGDGTRLSIL.

The chain combines TRBV5-4 with TRBJ2-1, with TRBD2 identical over 7 bases. The CDR3 totals 16 residues. V was pared by 0 bases and J by 7 bases, with 10 bases of the junction left unmatched. The germline V gene encodes CDR1 SGHNT and CDR2 YYREEE (reference sequence). The CDR3 here is CASSLAGAGVKNEQFF. The CDR3 bases are TGTGCCAGCAGCTTGGCCGGGGCGGGGGTTAAAAATGAGCAGTTCTTC.

The chain recombines TRBV6-5 with TRBJ2-7; perhaps TRBD2 as D (5 bases). Trimming stripped 10 bases from V and 0 bases from J, with 19 bases between. Germline V gene sequence: CDR1 MNHEY, CDR2 SVGAGI. CDR3 length: 15 amino acids. The CDR3 nucleotides read TGTGCCACCCCTACGGGAAGGGCGAGCTCCTACGAGCAGTACTTC. It is translated as CATPTGRASSYEQYF.